A selection of T cell receptor beta chains follows, all from one sample in a study of T cell responses to AZD1222 COVID-19 vaccine. Profiled with immunoSEQ multiplex PCR; TCRdb holds only in-frame clones, not every one. The sample gives some 130,000 clones, roughly 89% of which show up once; about 5.9% is in the top ten. This sample comprised peripheral blood, obtained on day 0 of AZD1222 vaccination. The receptors derive from an adult in good health. The CDR3 runs from the conserved cysteine through the conserved F or W. Each record gives: J gene, CDR3 length, clone size, V gene, D gene, CDR3 protein, CDR3 DNA. The D gene is left open where the match is weak. Expanded clones get a size class; other rows say once, few or many, or leave the size out.

J gene: TRBJ2-7
CDR3 length: 16
clone size: once
V gene: TRBV7-2
D gene: TRBD2
CDR3 protein: CASSLGASGRAYEQYF
CDR3 DNA: TGTGCCAGCAGCTTAGGGGCTAGCGGGAGGGCCTACGAGCAGTACTTC

J gene: TRBJ2-5
CDR3 length: 16
clone size: NA
V gene: TRBV27
D gene: TRBD1
CDR3 protein: CASSFSGTGFRETQYF
CDR3 DNA: TGTGCCAGCAGTTTCTCCGGGACAGGGTTTCGAGAGACCCAGTACTTC

J gene: TRBJ2-1
CDR3 length: 17
clone size: NA
V gene: TRBV21-1
D gene: NA
CDR3 protein: CASSKRPRGFWYNEQFF
CDR3 DNA: TGTGCCAGCAGCAAACGCCCGAGGGGGTTTTGGTACAATGAGCAGTTCTTC

J gene: TRBJ2-7
CDR3 length: 19
clone size: NA
V gene: TRBV29-1
D gene: NA
CDR3 protein: CSVVIGPRVGVGNTYEQYF
CDR3 DNA: TGCAGCGTTGTGATCGGCCCGAGGGTCGGAGTCGGGAATACCTACGAGCAGTACTTC

J gene: TRBJ1-2
CDR3 length: 13
clone size: NA
V gene: TRBV29-1
D gene: NA
CDR3 protein: CSVLHSANYGYTF
CDR3 DNA: TGCAGCGTTCTTCATTCAGCTAACTATGGCTACACCTTC

J gene: TRBJ1-6
CDR3 length: 14
clone size: NA
V gene: TRBV7-3
D gene: TRBD1
CDR3 protein: CASSSQGARSPLHF
CDR3 DNA: TGTGCCAGCAGCTCACAGGGGGCTCGATCACCCCTCCACTTT

J gene: TRBJ2-7
CDR3 length: 13
clone size: NA
V gene: TRBV6-5
D gene: TRBD2
CDR3 protein: CASSGSGSYEQYF
CDR3 DNA: TGTGCCAGCAGCGGAAGCGGGAGCTACGAGCAGTACTTC

J gene: TRBJ2-5
CDR3 length: 16
clone size: NA
V gene: TRBV6-4
D gene: NA
CDR3 protein: CASTPRGALSEETQYF
CDR3 DNA: TGTGCCAGCACCCCTCGGGGGGCCCTCTCAGAAGAGACCCAGTACTTC

J gene: TRBJ1-2
CDR3 length: 14
clone size: NA
V gene: TRBV24-1
D gene: NA
CDR3 protein: CATSDPQTGWGYTF
CDR3 DNA: TGTGCCACCAGTGATCCCCAGACAGGTTGGGGCTACACCTTC

J gene: TRBJ2-5
CDR3 length: 15
clone size: NA
V gene: TRBV11-2
D gene: NA
CDR3 protein: CASSPRPIAAETQYF
CDR3 DNA: TGTGCCAGCAGCCCCAGGCCGATAGCGGCAGAGACCCAGTACTTC

J gene: TRBJ2-7
CDR3 length: 13
clone size: NA
V gene: TRBV6-2/TRBV6-3
D gene: NA
CDR3 protein: CASSYHREDEQYF
CDR3 DNA: TGTGCCAGCAGTTACCACAGGGAAGACGAGCAGTACTTC

J gene: TRBJ1-3
CDR3 length: 16
clone size: NA
V gene: TRBV19
D gene: NA
CDR3 protein: CASSIISRTSGNTIYF
CDR3 DNA: TGTGCCAGTAGTATAATTAGCCGGACCTCTGGAAACACCATATATTTT